These 7 T cell receptor beta chains originate from one sample sequenced in a study of cytomegalovirus exposure and HLA in healthy donors. PCR amplification relied on 60 Vbeta primers (plus 13 Jbeta primers). Data came from immunoSEQ multiplex PCR; TCRdb stores just in-frame clones and leaves some out. This sample carries some 120,000 clones, roughly 77% of them seen once, and the ten largest clones take around 5%. Material for sequencing was PBMCs. The receptor set was obtained from a man younger than 40 in good health and CMV-seronegative.

This clone was counted once. This sequence joins TRBV19 and TRBJ2-2; the match to TRBD1 covers 12 bases. V shed 8 bases, J shed 4 bases, and the junction held 5 bases outside the gene matches. The CDR3 runs 15 residues. CDR1 is LNHDA, CDR2 SQIVND, per germline (reference sequence). The CDR3 sequence is CASGDRGRVTGELFF. Here the CDR3 DNA reads TGTGCCAGTGGGGACAGGGGGCGAGTCACCGGGGAGCTGTTTTTT.

This clone was picked up a small number of times. In DNA, the CDR3 is TGCGCCAGCAGCTCTAGCGGGAAGCCCGGGGAGCTGTTTTTT. This sequence encodes CASSSSGKPGELFF. The J gene is TRBJ2-2, the V gene TRBV5-1; 9 positions match TRBD2. The V gene's germline CDR1 is SGHRS and CDR2 YFSETQ. The length of the CDR3 is 14 residues. The J segment lost 6 bases and the V segment lost 3 bases, leaving 3 bases of the junction unmatched.

The genes are TRBV29-1 and TRBJ2-1, with D perhaps matching TRBD1 (6 bases). This CDR3 comprises 12 residues. With 3 bases removed from V and 6 bases from J, the gap between germline ends came to 9 bases. From germline, CDR1 is SQVTM and CDR2 ANQGSEA. DNA of the CDR3: TGCAGCGTTGATAGGGGGTTCAATGAGCAGTTCTTC. It encodes CSVDRGFNEQFF.

This chain uses TRBV11-2 with TRBJ2-5; tentatively, D is TRBD1 (6 bases). CDR1 and CDR2 (germline): SGHAT, FQNNGV. The CDR3 has 16 residues. V was clipped by 2 bases and J by 1 base, with 14 bases between them. The DNA of the CDR3 is TGTGCCAGCAGCTTATCGGGCAGGGGAACCCAAGAGACCCAGTACTTC. It codes for CASSLSGRGTQETQYF. Together with reference TRBV11-2 and TRBJ2-5, the CDR3 gives the full variable domain: EAGVAQSPRYKIIEKRQSVAFWCNPISGHATLYWYQQILGQGPKLLIQFQNNGVVDDSQLPKDRFSAERLKGVDSTLKIQPAKLEDSAVYLCASSLSGRGTQETQYFGPGTRLLVL.

The chain's CDR3 is CASRGDRESNEQFF. DNA of the CDR3: TGTGCCAGCAGGGGGGACAGGGAATCAAATGAGCAGTTCTTC. The chain recombines TRBV25-1 with TRBJ2-1; 9 bases are a match to TRBD1. This CDR3 has 14 residues. Germline V gives CDR1 MGHDK, CDR2 SYGVNS. V lost 6 bases to trimming and J lost 7 bases; unmatched junction nucleotides: 7.

The rearrangement uses TRBV4-1 and TRBJ2-7; 12 bases fit TRBD2. V gave up 4 bases and J gave up 0 bases; unmatched junction bases: 19. Per germline, CDR1 MGHRA and CDR2 YSYEKL. This CDR3 spans 21 amino acids. CDR3 bases: TGCGCCAGCAGCCGGCAGGGGATCGGTACTAGCGGGAGGTCGTTCTCCTACGAGCAGTACTTC. Protein product: CASSRQGIGTSGRSFSYEQYF.

This sequence joins TRBV7-2 and TRBJ2-3; 7 bases map to TRBD2. Unmatched junction bases numbered 14, after V lost 5 bases and J lost 6 bases. The CDR3 extends over 16 amino acids. Germline CDR1 is SGHTA and CDR2 is FQGNSA. CDR3 in DNA: TGTGCCAGCAGCGAACTCCGGCTAGCGGAGGGGGATACGCAGTATTTT. As protein: CASSELRLAEGDTQYF.